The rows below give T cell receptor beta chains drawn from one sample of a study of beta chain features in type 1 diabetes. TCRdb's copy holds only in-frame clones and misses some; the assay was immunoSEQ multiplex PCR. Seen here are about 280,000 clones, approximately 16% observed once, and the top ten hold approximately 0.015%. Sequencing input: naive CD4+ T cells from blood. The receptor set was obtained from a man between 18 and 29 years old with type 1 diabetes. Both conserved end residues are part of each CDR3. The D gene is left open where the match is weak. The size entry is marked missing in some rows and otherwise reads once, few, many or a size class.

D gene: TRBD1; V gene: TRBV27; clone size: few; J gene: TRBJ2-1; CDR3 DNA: TGTGCCAGCAGTGACAGGGATGGAAGGCGTGGGCAGTTCTTC; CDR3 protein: CASSDRDGRRGQFF
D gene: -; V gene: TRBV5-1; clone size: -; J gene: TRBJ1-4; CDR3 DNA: TGCGCCAGCAGCTTGGAAGGGTCGATGGAGGGAAAACTGTTTTTT; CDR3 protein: CASSLEGSMEGKLFF
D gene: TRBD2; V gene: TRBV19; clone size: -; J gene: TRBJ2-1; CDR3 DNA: TGTGCCAGTAGTACAGAGCGGGAAGCTTACAATGAGCAGTTCTTC; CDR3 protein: CASSTEREAYNEQFF
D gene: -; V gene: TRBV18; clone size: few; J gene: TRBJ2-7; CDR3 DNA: TGTGCCAGCTCAATCGACAGGACCTACGAGCAGTACTTC; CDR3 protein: CASSIDRTYEQYF
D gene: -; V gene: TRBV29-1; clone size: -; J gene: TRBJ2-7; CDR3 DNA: TGCAGCGAACCCCTGGGGATAGGAAGGAGGAGATCCAACGAGCAGTACTTC; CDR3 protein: CSEPLGIGRRRSNEQYF
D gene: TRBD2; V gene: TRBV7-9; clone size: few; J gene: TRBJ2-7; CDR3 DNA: TGTGCCAGCAGCCCCCGGACTAGCGGGGGGCCCCGCTACGAGCAGTACTTC; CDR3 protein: CASSPRTSGGPRYEQYF
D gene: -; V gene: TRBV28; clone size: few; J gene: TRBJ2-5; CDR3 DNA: TGTGCCAGCAGCTCGGGCCCAGGGGTGGAGACCCAGTACTTC; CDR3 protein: CASSSGPGVETQYF
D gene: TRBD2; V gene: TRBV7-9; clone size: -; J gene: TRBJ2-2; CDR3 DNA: TGTGCCAGCAGCCGTACTAGCGGGAGATGGGCCGGGGAGCTGTTTTTT; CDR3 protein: CASSRTSGRWAGELFF
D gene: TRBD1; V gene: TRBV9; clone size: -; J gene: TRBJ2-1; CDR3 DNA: TGTGCCAGCAGCCCCCGGGGACAGTCTTTAAACAATGAGCAGTTCTTC; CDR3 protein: CASSPRGQSLNNEQFF
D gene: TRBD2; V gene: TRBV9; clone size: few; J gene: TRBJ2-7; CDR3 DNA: TGTGCCAGCAGCGCCGGGACTAGCGGGGGAGGGTACGAGCAGTACTTC; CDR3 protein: CASSAGTSGGGYEQYF